This entry lists 12 T cell receptor beta chains sequenced from one sample in a study of early T cells in non-severe SARS-CoV-2 infection. From the 5' RACE reads, TCRdb called clonotypes with MiXCR, one entry per CDR3 protein. The table includes about 77,000 distinct CDR3 sequences, roughly a sixth detected once. Sequencing input: whole blood. These receptors were obtained from an adult who was a healthcare worker with PCR-confirmed SARS-CoV-2 infection or an uninfected control (not recorded which).

CDR3: CASSQTSGGYEQYF. The CDR3 bases are TGTGCCAGCAGCCAAACTAGCGGGGGTTACGAGCAGTACTTC. The V gene is TRBV4-2, the J gene TRBJ2-7, with 11 bases matching TRBD2. The germline gives CDR1 LGHNA, CDR2 YNFKEQ. After removal of 2 bases from V and 4 bases from J, the junction contained 1 base not matched to a gene. This CDR3 spans 14 amino acids.

V and J are TRBV21-1 and TRBJ1-4; the table calls TRBD1, which could not be checked here. TRBV21-1 is a pseudogene. The CDR3 consists of 19 residues. CDR3 DNA sequence: TGTGCCAGCAGCCCCTATCGCGCCTCGGACATCTCAACTAATGAAAAACTGTTTTTT. Its translation: CASSPYRASDISTNEKLFF.

The V gene is TRBV20-1, the J gene TRBJ2-7, with a possible D match to TRBD2 (6 bases). Germline V gene data show CDR1 as DFQATT and CDR2 as SNEGSKA (reference sequence). V lost 4 bases, J lost 4 bases, and 17 bases lay in between. The CDR3 length is 14 residues. CDR3 residues: CSATGVSGFYEQYF. The CDR3 bases are TGCAGTGCTACCGGGGTTAGCGGTTTTTACGAGCAGTACTTC.

This clonotype was counted a few times. This chain connects TRBV28 to TRBJ1-5, with 8 bases matching TRBD1. The ends lost 4 bases at V and 4 bases at J; junction bases unmatched: 9. Germline V lookup: CDR1 MDHEN, CDR2 SYDVKM. CDR3 size: 16 residues. The CDR3 is CASSSLGTGWNQPQHF. DNA of the CDR3: TGTGCCAGCAGTTCCTTAGGGACAGGTTGGAATCAGCCCCAGCATTTT.

This clonotype appeared a few times. This chain joins TRBV29-1 and TRBJ1-1; D not resolved. This CDR3 contains 10 residues. Germline CDR1 is SQVTM and CDR2 is ANQGSEA. Trimming cost V 6 bases and J 3 bases, with 5 bases left between them. The CDR3 bases are TGCAGCGTAGATTACACTGAAGCTTTCTTT. Translation: CSVDYTEAFF.

This clonotype showed up just a few times. V and J are TRBV19 and TRBJ2-3, with TRBD2 identical over 11 bases. This CDR3 has 15 amino acids. V shed 5 bases and J 2 bases; nucleotides not matched to a gene: 3. Germline V lookup: CDR1 LNHDA, CDR2 SQIVND (reference sequence). CDR3 sequence (DNA): TGTGCCAGTAGTGCGACTAGCGGGATCACAGATACGCAGTATTTT. It specifies CASSATSGITDTQYF.

This clonotype was seen more than once but under ten times. V gene TRBV7-2 combines with J gene TRBJ1-1; no firm D call. This CDR3 has 14 amino acids. Between the trimmed V and J ends, which lost 0 bases and 6 bases, there was a span of 11 bases. Germline CDR1 reads SGHTA; CDR2 reads FQGNSA. For the CDR3, the DNA is TGTGCCAGCAGCTTAGCGCACGGAGCTCCTGAAGCTTTCTTT. Its protein is CASSLAHGAPEAFF. The full variable domain, completed using reference TRBV7-2 and TRBJ1-1, is GAGVSQSPSNKVTEKGKDVELRCDPISGHTALYWYRQSLGQGLEFLIYFQGNSAPDKSGLPSDRFSAERTGGSVSTLTIQRTQQEDSAVYLCASSLAHGAPEAFFGQGTRLTVV.

The chain employs TRBV7-2 and TRBJ2-1; D not certain. The germline V gene encodes CDR1 SGHTA and CDR2 FQGNSA. The CDR3 is 14 amino acids. V lost 3 bases and J 0 bases, leaving 6 bases between the germline ends. CDR3 coding DNA: TGTGCCAGCAGCTTCGCGAGCTCCTACAATGAGCAGTTCTTC. This encodes CASSFASSYNEQFF.

The genes are TRBV20-1 and TRBJ2-7; D ambiguous. The V end was cut by 2 bases, the J end by 3 bases, with 14 bases between. Germline V gives CDR1 DFQATT, CDR2 SNEGSKA (reference sequence). The CDR3 extends over 14 amino acids. The CDR3 region has the DNA TGCAGTGCTAGACAAGCCGGCGGCAACTACGAGCAGTACTTC. Its protein product is CSARQAGGNYEQYF.

The chain combines TRBV27 with TRBJ2-2; TRBD1 is a possible D gene (5 bases). This CDR3 is 14 amino acids long. Trimming removed 6 bases from V and 4 bases from J, with 12 bases in between. The germline V gene encodes CDR1 MNHEY and CDR2 SMNVEV (reference sequence). The CDR3 bases are TGTGCCAGCAGCCCCTCAGGGTCCACCGGGGAGCTGTTTTTT. Translation gives CASSPSGSTGELFF.

The chain carries TRBV7-2 and TRBJ2-7; 9 bases are shared with TRBD1. The V and J ends lost 4 bases and 3 bases, in that order; junction bases with no gene match: 4. This CDR3 is built from 14 residues. CDR1 is SGHTA, CDR2 FQGNSA, per germline. CDR3 protein: CASSSYRGHYEQYF. The DNA of the CDR3 is TGTGCCAGCAGCTCTTACAGGGGGCACTACGAGCAGTACTTC.

The rearrangement joins TRBV7-8 to TRBJ2-2; 11 bases map to TRBD2. CDR1 is SGHVS and CDR2 is FQNEAQ in the germline V gene. V trimming: 7 bases; J trimming: 2 bases; junction bases outside the gene matches: 3. The CDR3 spans 15 residues. The CDR3 spells CASNRLAGNTGELFF. The CDR3 DNA is TGTGCCAGCAACCGACTAGCGGGAAACACCGGGGAGCTGTTTTTT.